One and the same sample provided the 25 T cell receptor beta chains below, sequenced in a study of molecular identifiers for immune sequencing clone quantification. Each CDR3 protein is one row after TCRdb ran MiXCR on the PCR reads. Among approximately 670,000 distinct CDR3 sequences, nearly 20% were seen once, and the ten largest hold roughly 0.9%. The sequenced sample consisted of naive CD8+ T cells from blood, with Jurkat cell RNA spiked in. Regarding subset: FACS-sorted CD8+CD4-CCR7+CD45RA+ naive T cells. These receptors originate from a human donor in good health. Some libraries in this study had Jurkat cell RNA spiked in.

This clonotype was recorded many times. The chain has TRBV7-9 and TRBJ2-3; D might be TRBD2 (6 bases). The CDR3 loop spans 17 amino acids. V lost 4 bases and J 8 bases, leaving 25 bases between the germline ends. Germline V gene data show CDR1 as SEHNR and CDR2 as FQNEAQ (reference sequence). In DNA, the CDR3 is TGTGCCAGCAGCTCTAATCGGGAGCCCTCTGAGTCGGTTACGCAGTATTTT. This encodes CASSSNREPSESVTQYF.

V is TRBV5-1 and J is TRBJ1-4; TRBD1 agrees at 9 bases. The CDR3 has 13 residues. The trim removed 7 bases at V and 3 bases at J, leaving 1 base unmatched. Germline V gives CDR1 SGHRS, CDR2 YFSETQ. The CDR3 spells CASRDRANEKLFF. CDR3 sequence (DNA): TGCGCCAGCCGGGACAGGGCTAATGAAAAACTGTTTTTT. Complete variable domain (other parts from reference TRBV5-1 and TRBJ1-4): KAGVTQTPRYLIKTRGQQVTLSCSPISGHRSVSWYQQTPGQGLQFLFEYFSETQRNKGNFPGRFSGRQFSNSRSEMNVSTLELGDSALYLCASRDRANEKLFFGSGTQLSVL.

This clonotype was observed a handful of times. The CDR3 is CASSYPDRGPAGANVLTF. CDR3 nucleotides: TGTGCCAGCAGTTACCCGGACAGGGGGCCAGCTGGGGCCAACGTCCTGACTTTC. The genes are TRBV6-5 and TRBJ2-6; 11 nucleotides align to TRBD1. Trimming at V came to 2 bases and at J to 2 bases, leaving 5 bases not matched to a gene. The CDR3 covers 18 residues. Looked up from germline, CDR1 is MNHEY and CDR2 is SVGAGI.

This clonotype showed up many times. The chain has TRBV18 and TRBJ2-3; D may match TRBD1 or TRBD2 (5 bases each). V lost 2 bases and J lost 5, with 8 bases in between. Per the germline V gene, CDR1 is KGHSH and CDR2 is LQKENI. This CDR3 spans 13 amino acids. The CDR3 is CASSPGTGDTQYF. In nucleotides, the CDR3 is TGTGCCAGCTCACCAGGGACGGGAGATACGCAGTATTTT.

This clonotype was seen many times. This chain uses TRBV19 with TRBJ1-1, with no clear D. The germline V gene encodes CDR1 LNHDA and CDR2 SQIVND (reference sequence). V was shortened by 9 bases and J by 1 base, with 12 bases between the two germline ends. The CDR3 runs to 13 residues. This CDR3 reads CASGLTANTEAFF. CDR3 DNA sequence: TGTGCCAGCGGACTTACAGCGAACACTGAAGCTTTCTTT.

This clonotype was recorded many times. The chain joins TRBV20-1 to TRBJ2-3; TRBD1 matches 9 bases. The CDR3 consists of 11 residues. Germline loops: CDR1 DFQATT, CDR2 SNEGSKA (reference sequence). V was pared by 6 bases and J by 14 bases, with 9 bases of the junction left unmatched. The CDR3 sequence is CSAQAGDRVYF. The CDR3 DNA follows: TGCAGTGCCCAGGCAGGGGACAGGGTGTATTTT.

In regard to this clonotype: Being one base from a much bigger clone, this may be a read error. The V gene is TRBV27, the J gene TRBJ2-7, with D possibly being TRBD1 (5 bases). This CDR3 contains 13 residues. The V gene's germline CDR1 is MNHEY and CDR2 SMNVEV (reference sequence). The CDR3 region is CAGRVGPRYEQYF. The CDR3 DNA follows: TGTGCCGGCAGGGTGGGCCCAAGGTACGAGCAGTACTTC.

This clonotype was found many times. V usage is TRBV5-1 and J usage is TRBJ1-6; TRBD1 is a possible D gene (5 bases). Between the trimmed V and J ends, which lost 0 bases and 7 bases, there was a span of 11 bases. In germline, CDR1 is SGHRS, CDR2 YFSETQ. This CDR3 comprises 15 residues. The DNA for the CDR3 is TGCGCCAGCAGCTTGGTTGGACACTGGAATTCACCCCTCCACTTT. This translates into CASSLVGHWNSPLHF. The complete variable domain, with remaining parts taken from reference TRBV5-1 and TRBJ1-6, reads KAGVTQTPRYLIKTRGQQVTLSCSPISGHRSVSWYQQTPGQGLQFLFEYFSETQRNKGNFPGRFSGRQFSNSRSEMNVSTLELGDSALYLCASSLVGHWNSPLHFGNGTRLTVT.

Ten or more counts support this clonotype. This chain links TRBV7-3 with TRBJ2-3; 10 positions agree with TRBD2. The CDR3 is 14 amino acids. The germline gives CDR1 SGHTA, CDR2 FQGTGA. Losses at the gene ends were 4 bases for V and 3 bases for J; bases not matched to a gene: 1. The chain's CDR3 is CASSSLAGTDTQYF. DNA for the CDR3: TGTGCCAGCAGCTCACTAGCGGGGACAGATACGCAGTATTTT.

This clonotype was seen many times. V usage is TRBV7-9 and J usage is TRBJ1-1; TRBD1 agrees at 7 bases. CDR3 length: 15 amino acids. Looked up from germline, CDR1 is SEHNR and CDR2 is FQNEAQ (reference sequence). V shed 5 bases and J 0 bases; nucleotides not matched to a gene: 6. CDR3 nucleotides: TGTGCCAGCAGCCCAGGGGGTTTCATGAACACTGAAGCTTTCTTT. Encoded protein: CASSPGGFMNTEAFF.

In its sample, this clonotype was seen many times. The chain carries TRBV30 and TRBJ2-5, with D unresolved. There are 13 residues in the CDR3. V was clipped by 7 bases and J by 2 bases, with 14 bases between them. In germline, CDR1 is GTSNPN, CDR2 SVGIG (reference sequence). The CDR3 sequence: CASTPGRQETQYF. The CDR3 DNA follows: TGTGCCTCCACCCCAGGCAGGCAAGAGACCCAGTACTTC. The variable domain in full, with the rest retrieved from reference TRBV30 and TRBJ2-5, is SQTIHQWPATLVQPVGSPLSLECTVEGTSNPNLYWYRQAAGRGLQLLFYSVGIGQISSEVPQNLSASRPQDRQFILSSKKLLLSDSGFYLCASTPGRQETQYFGPGTRLLVL.

The chain joins TRBV2 to TRBJ1-4, with 7 positions matching TRBD1. The CDR3 extends over 16 amino acids. V shed 7 bases and J 2 bases; nucleotides not matched to a gene: 10. CDR1 is SNHLY and CDR2 is FYNNEI in the germline V gene. The CDR3 DNA reads as TGTGCCAGCACTCGGGACAGAGACTTTACTAATGAAAAACTGTTTTTT. Translated, it gives CASTRDRDFTNEKLFF.

This clonotype was counted at least ten times. The chain links TRBV30 to TRBJ1-1; TRBD1 might be the D (5 bases). This CDR3 has 13 amino acids. V dropped 5 bases and J dropped 1 base, with 11 bases sitting between them. Per germline, CDR1 GTSNPN and CDR2 SVGIG (reference sequence). CDR3 in amino acids: CAWGAGENTEAFF. The CDR3 DNA reads TGTGCCTGGGGGGCCGGCGAGAACACTGAAGCTTTCTTT.

In its sample, this clonotype was seen a few times. The chain joins TRBV9 to TRBJ2-3; TRBD1 is a possible D gene (7 bases). Germline lookup yields CDR1 SGDLS and CDR2 YYNGEE. The CDR3 spans 16 residues. Between the trimmed V and J ends, which lost 3 bases and 6 bases, there was a span of 20 bases. The CDR3 here is CASSAFGGGGKDTQYF. CDR3 coding DNA: TGTGCCAGCAGCGCTTTTGGTGGAGGGGGCAAGGATACGCAGTATTTT.

This clonotype was seen at least ten times. The CDR3 loop reads CASSPGQGLDGYTF. The CDR3 nucleotides read TGTGCCAGCAGCCCCGGACAGGGTCTTGATGGCTACACCTTC. The rearrangement links TRBV4-2 to TRBJ1-2; 8 bases fit TRBD1. Germline CDR1 reads LGHNA; CDR2 reads YNFKEQ. The ends lost 4 bases at V and 6 bases at J; junction bases unmatched: 7. The CDR3 has 14 amino acids.

This clonotype was detected only a few times. One end of the junction varies from germline; a read error may be responsible. The chain employs TRBV20-1 and TRBJ1-4; D uncertain. The CDR3 sequence is 14 residues long. Germline CDR1 and CDR2: DFQATT and SNEGSKA (reference sequence). The DNA of the CDR3 is TGCAGTGCTAGAGTAGAAGGACGCTATGAAGAACTGTTCTTT. Its protein is CSARVEGRYEELFF.

In this sample, this clonotype turned up many times. The chain couples TRBV6-1 to TRBJ1-5; TRBD1 is a possible D gene (5 bases). From germline, CDR1 is MNHNS and CDR2 SASEGT. Trimming removed 1 base from V and 4 bases from J, with 11 bases in between. The CDR3 is 15 amino acids. The CDR3 DNA is TGTGCCAGCAGTGAAGAGGGGCAGGCGAATCAGCCCCAGCATTTT. Its translation: CASSEEGQANQPQHF.

With regard to this clonotype: One base away lies a much larger clone, so this may be a sequencing read error. CDR3 region: CARGEEGAATQYF. CDR3 DNA sequence: TGTGCCAGGGGGGAGGAGGGCGCGGCTACGCAGTATTTT. The chain is built from TRBV27 and TRBJ2-3; tentative D call: TRBD2 (6 bases). The V and J ends lost 9 bases and 8 bases respectively, with 18 bases between them. From germline, CDR1 is MNHEY and CDR2 SMNVEV (reference sequence). CDR3 size: 13 residues.

This clonotype was found many times. This chain joins TRBV4-3 and TRBJ1-1; a weak D match, TRBD1 (5 bases). V lost 0 bases, J lost 2 bases, and 10 bases lay in between. The CDR3 contains 15 residues. Germline V gene sequence: CDR1 LGHNA, CDR2 YSLEER. CDR3 sequence: CASSQDRRGNTEAFF. Here the CDR3 DNA reads TGCGCCAGCAGCCAAGATAGAAGGGGAAACACTGAAGCTTTCTTT.

The gene calls are TRBV20-1 and TRBJ2-7; 9 nucleotides match TRBD2. This CDR3 comprises 14 residues. Germline V gene data show CDR1 as DFQATT and CDR2 as SNEGSKA (reference sequence). Losses at the gene ends were 0 bases for V and 4 bases for J; bases not matched to a gene: 4. CDR3 amino acids: CSARDWRGGYEQYF. CDR3 bases: TGCAGTGCTAGAGATTGGCGGGGGGGATACGAGCAGTACTTC.

Worth noting for this clonotype: The junction and the germline gene differ at one end; a read error may be behind it. The chain couples TRBV12-3 or TRBV12-4 to TRBJ2-1; 7 bases match TRBD2. The CDR3 has 15 amino acids. Here the CDR3 reads CASSFSGLPYNEQSF. In nucleotides, the CDR3 is TGTGCCAGCAGTTTCTCGGGACTACCTTACAATGAGCAGTCCTTC.

This clonotype has a handful of counts. This may stem from a read error, because a much larger clone lies one nucleotide away. V usage is TRBV12-3 or TRBV12-4 and J usage is TRBJ1-1; TRBD1 might be the D (6 bases). CDR3 size: 15 residues. CDR3 bases: TGTGCCGGCAGCTCCGGGACACTAGAGGACACTGAAGCTTTCTTT. Translating gives CAGSSGTLEDTEAFF.

This clonotype was detected many times. The V call is TRBV4-1, the J call TRBJ1-1; D gene ambiguous. The CDR3 has 14 amino acids. Germline CDR1 MGHRA, CDR2 YSYEKL. V shed 0 bases and J shed 5 bases, with 10 bases lying between them. CDR3 in DNA: TGCGCCAGCAGCCAAGATCTCGAAGTTACTGAAGCTTTCTTT. This encodes CASSQDLEVTEAFF.

A note on this clonotype: A read error is possible here, since a much larger clone lies one base away. CDR3 in DNA: TGTGTCAGCAGCTTAGGCAGTTACTACGAGCAGTACTTC. Translating it yields CVSSLGSYYEQYF. The chain employs TRBV7-6 and TRBJ2-7; unclear D gene. Germline V gives CDR1 SGHVS, CDR2 FNYEAQ. CDR3 length: 13 amino acids.

This clonotype was seen just once. Given a much more abundant clone one base away, this may be a read error. This chain links TRBV7-6 with TRBJ2-7, with 9 bases aligning to TRBD1. Germline V CDR1 and CDR2: SGHVS, FNYEAQ. V dropped 5 bases and J dropped 3; count of bases not matched to a gene: 8. This CDR3 comprises 15 residues. The CDR3 region is CASSEGQGALYEQYF. CDR3 DNA sequence: TGTGCCAGCAGCGAGGGACAGGGTGCCCTCTACGAGCAGTACTTC.